These 18 T cell receptor beta chains came from one sample sequenced in a study of CD8 T cells in ankylosing spondylitis. MiXCR, run by TCRdb on the 5' RACE reads, gives a single entry per CDR3 protein. Of about 800,000 distinct CDR3 sequences listed, approximately 10% are singletons. Whole-study findings and limits: For ankylosing spondylitis blood, a TCR beta motif of roughly 8 highly homologous variants appeared characteristic.

No antigen has been assigned to these receptors. The sequenced material came from blood, either unsorted or a sorted T cell fraction (not recorded which). These TCRs come from a male donor with ankylosing spondylitis.

On this clonotype: Because it lacks the conserved phenylalanine or tryptophan at the end, this CDR3 is likely a read error. The CDR3 DNA is TGTGCCAGCAGCCCCAACAAGGTGGCAGGGGGAGAGACCCAGTACCTC. Residues: CASSPNKVAGGETQYL. This chain connects TRBV7-2 to TRBJ2-5; TRBD1 matches at 7 bases. The junction had 13 bases not matched to a gene; V was cut back by 5 bases and J by 4 bases. CDR1 and CDR2 from the germline V gene are SGHTA and FQGNSA. The CDR3 consists of 16 residues.

There are a few counts of this clonotype. V and J are TRBV7-9 and TRBJ2-5, with D uncertain. The CDR3 spans 13 residues. Germline V CDR1 and CDR2: SEHNR, FQNEAQ (reference sequence). Trimming removed 2 bases at V and 5 bases at J, with 9 bases between. CDR3: CASSLRPTETQYF. CDR3 DNA sequence: TGTGCCAGCAGCTTAAGGCCAACGGAGACCCAGTACTTC.

This clonotype was detected only a few times. This rearrangement joins TRBV10-3 to TRBJ2-4; 7 bases map to TRBD1. Losses at the gene ends were 6 bases for V and 8 bases for J; bases not matched to a gene: 10. CDR1 ENHRY and CDR2 SYGVKD come from the germline V gene. This CDR3 has 14 residues. Written as DNA, the CDR3 is TGTGCCATCAGCCCACGACAGGGTGATTACATTCAGTACTTC. It yields the protein CAISPRQGDYIQYF.

The chain uses TRBV11-2 and TRBJ1-1; no clear D. This CDR3 region has 14 residues. Germline V CDR1 and CDR2: SGHAT, FQNNGV. V gave up 1 base and J gave up 4 bases, with 10 bases separating them. CDR3 nucleotide sequence: TGTGCCAGCAGCTTAGCCCTCTCGGGCACTGAAGCTTTCTTT. It specifies CASSLALSGTEAFF.

The chain employs TRBV6-2 or TRBV6-3 and TRBJ1-5, with unresolved D. The ends were cut back, 2 bases at V and 6 bases at J, with 8 bases in the middle. The V gene's germline CDR1 is MNHEY and CDR2 SVGEGT. This CDR3 is 13 amino acids long. The CDR3 spells CASSYGFGQPQHF. CDR3 nucleotide sequence: TGTGCCAGCAGTTACGGTTTCGGTCAGCCCCAGCATTTT.

Many counts were recorded for this clonotype. The chain has TRBV29-1 and TRBJ2-6; D gene uncertain. The CDR3 runs 13 residues. Trimming stripped 7 bases from V and 0 bases from J, with 7 bases between. Germline loops: CDR1 SQVTM, CDR2 ANQGSEA. The CDR3 loop reads CSASYSGANVLTF. CDR3 DNA: TGCAGCGCTAGTTACTCTGGGGCCAACGTCCTGACTTTC.

Only a few counts were recorded for this clonotype. The gene calls are TRBV7-2 and TRBJ1-6, with D possibly matching TRBD1 (5 bases). The CDR3 has 15 amino acids. V was trimmed by 5 bases and J by 6 bases, leaving 14 bases between them. From germline, CDR1 is SGHTA and CDR2 FQGNSA. Here the CDR3 reads CASSPGGALNSPLHF. In DNA, the CDR3 is TGTGCCAGCAGCCCCGGGGGAGCTCTTAATTCACCCCTCCACTTT.

V is TRBV20-1 and J is TRBJ1-1, with D unresolved. This CDR3 has 13 amino acids. V lost 3 bases, J lost 4 bases, and 12 bases lay in between. Looked up from germline, CDR1 is DFQATT and CDR2 is SNEGSKA (reference sequence). CDR3 amino acids: CSASPVLGTEAFF. In nucleotides, the CDR3 is TGCAGTGCTAGTCCGGTCTTGGGCACTGAAGCTTTCTTT.

This clonotype came up a few times. The chain couples TRBV10-3 to TRBJ2-1; 9 bases are a match to TRBD2. The CDR3 is made up of 15 amino acids. Trimming took 6 bases from V and 4 from J; bases not matched to a gene: 7. Germline loops: CDR1 ENHRY, CDR2 SYGVKD. The CDR3 nucleotides are TGTGCCATCAGAGAGGGACTAGCAGCTTACAATGAGCAGTTCTTC. Translating it yields CAIREGLAAYNEQFF.

The CDR3 protein is CASSVVWGLDGYTF. In DNA, the CDR3 is TGTGCCAGCAGTGTCGTGTGGGGTCTTGATGGCTACACCTTC. The chain recombines TRBV2 with TRBJ1-2, with unresolved D. Trimming shortened V by 4 bases and J by 6 bases, and 15 bases separated the two germline ends. The germline CDR1 and CDR2 sequences are SNHLY and FYNNEI. CDR3 length: 14 residues.

V is TRBV13 and J is TRBJ2-2; D perhaps matches TRBD1 (6 bases). The CDR3 consists of 15 residues. Per the germline V gene, CDR1 is PRHDT and CDR2 is FYEKMQ (reference sequence). V was shortened by 5 bases and J by 7 bases, with 17 bases between the two germline ends. CDR3: CASSGHRVSIGELFF. CDR3 coding DNA: TGTGCCAGCAGCGGCCACAGGGTTTCAATCGGGGAGCTGTTTTTT.

The chain carries TRBV20-1 and TRBJ1-5; a possible D gene is TRBD1 (5 bases). With 0 bases removed from V and 4 bases from J, the gap between germline ends came to 13 bases. This CDR3 region has 15 residues. The germline CDR1 and CDR2 sequences are DFQATT and SNEGSKA (reference sequence). The chain's CDR3 is CSARDRGDTNQPQHF. The CDR3 DNA is TGCAGTGCTAGAGATAGGGGTGACACTAATCAGCCCCAGCATTTT.

CDR3 loop: CASSLYQGSYGYTF. The CDR3 nucleotides are TGTGCCAGCAGTTTATACCAGGGGTCTTATGGCTACACCTTC. This sequence joins TRBV27 and TRBJ1-2; tentatively, D is TRBD1 (6 bases). With 1 base removed from V and 5 bases from J, the gap between germline ends came to 11 bases. This CDR3 is built from 14 residues. Germline V gene data show CDR1 as MNHEY and CDR2 as SMNVEV (reference sequence).

This chain joins TRBV7-8 and TRBJ2-1, with 7 bases that match TRBD2. The V segment lost 5 bases and the J segment 7 bases; nucleotides outside the gene matches: 11. CDR3 length: 15 amino acids. From germline, CDR1 is SGHVS and CDR2 FQNEAQ. The CDR3 protein is CASSPSRGRWNEQFF. The CDR3 region has the DNA TGTGCCAGCAGCCCCAGCCGCGGGAGATGGAATGAGCAGTTCTTC.

In this sample, this clonotype turned up a few times. This chain joins TRBV27 and TRBJ2-5; D might be TRBD2 (5 bases). CDR3 length: 13 residues. Trimming removed 4 bases from V and 11 bases from J, with 17 bases in between. Germline CDR1 MNHEY, CDR2 SMNVEV (reference sequence). CDR3 DNA sequence: TGTGCCAGCAGTTCCGCCGGGGTTGAGGTACAGTACTTC. Encoded protein: CASSSAGVEVQYF.

This clonotype was seen a few times. This chain links TRBV6-1 with TRBJ2-1, with D possibly TRBD2 on 5 matching bases. Trimming removed 7 bases from V and 2 bases from J, with 12 bases in between. There are 14 residues in the CDR3. Germline V gene sequence: CDR1 MNHNS, CDR2 SASEGT. The CDR3 spells CASTPLGTYNEQFF. The CDR3 DNA sequence: TGTGCCAGCACTCCCCTCGGGACCTACAATGAGCAGTTCTTC.

This clonotype was recorded a few times. The chain employs TRBV9 and TRBJ1-1, with TRBD1 identical over 12 bases. The V gene's germline CDR1 is SGDLS and CDR2 YYNGEE. Trimming at V came to 0 bases and at J to 0 bases, leaving 3 bases not matched to a gene. CDR3 length: 17 amino acids. CDR3 amino acids: CASSVVGQGALNTEAFF. The CDR3 coding sequence is TGTGCCAGCAGCGTAGTGGGACAGGGGGCCCTGAACACTGAAGCTTTCTTT.

The chain couples TRBV6-5 to TRBJ1-6; D is possibly TRBD1 (5 bases). CDR1 is MNHEY and CDR2 is SVGAGI in the germline V gene. The CDR3 loop spans 15 amino acids. V was clipped by 0 bases and J by 8 bases, with 11 bases between them. DNA of the CDR3: TGTGCCAGCAGTTACTCCCGACAGAATCATTCACCCCTCCACTTT. Protein product: CASSYSRQNHSPLHF.